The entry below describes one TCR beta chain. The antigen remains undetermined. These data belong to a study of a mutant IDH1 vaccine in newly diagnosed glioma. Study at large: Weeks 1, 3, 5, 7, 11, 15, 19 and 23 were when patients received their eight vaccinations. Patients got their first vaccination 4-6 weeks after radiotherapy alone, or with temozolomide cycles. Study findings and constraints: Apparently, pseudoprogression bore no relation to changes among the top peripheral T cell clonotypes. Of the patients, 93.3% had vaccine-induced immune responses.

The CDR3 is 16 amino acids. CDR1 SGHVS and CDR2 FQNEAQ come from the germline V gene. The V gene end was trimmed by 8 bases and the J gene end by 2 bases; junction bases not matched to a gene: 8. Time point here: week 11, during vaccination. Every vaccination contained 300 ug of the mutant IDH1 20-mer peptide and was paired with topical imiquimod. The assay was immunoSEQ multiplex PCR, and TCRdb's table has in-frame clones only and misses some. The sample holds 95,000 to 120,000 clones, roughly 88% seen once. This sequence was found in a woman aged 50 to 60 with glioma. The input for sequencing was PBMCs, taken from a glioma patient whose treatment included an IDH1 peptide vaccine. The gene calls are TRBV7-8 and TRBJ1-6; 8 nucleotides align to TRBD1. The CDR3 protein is CASRGPGGTYNSPLHF. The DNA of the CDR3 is TGTGCCAGCCGCGGGCCAGGGGGCACCTATAATTCACCCCTCCACTTT.